This T cell receptor (beta chain) was found in a study of shared clonotypes between healthy human individuals. Findings of the study overall: Clonotypes which were not shared had lower generation probabilities than clonotypes that all four donors shared.

Here immunoSEQ multiplex PCR was the method, and the copy in TCRdb shows in-frame clones only, minus some. The table lists about 2.1 million clones, 93% of them singletons. A note on this clone: Its specificity is not known.

The V segment lost 3 bases and the J segment 0 bases; nucleotides outside the gene matches: 2. There are 14 residues in the CDR3. Looked up from germline, CDR1 is SGDLS and CDR2 is YYNGEE. CD45RO-negative, CCR7-positively selected cells formed the naive CD8 fraction, excluding terminally differentiated effector memory CD45RA+ cells. The donor population consisted of healthy HIV-negative adults with no recent acute infections or vaccinations. The sequenced sample was naive CD8+ T cells from PBMCs. The chain recombines TRBV9 with TRBJ2-7, with 8 bases matching TRBD1. The receptor was derived from a man younger than 30 in good health. Some clones in this sample may be carry-over from other donors' samples. CDR3 protein: CASSGTGGSYEQYF. The CDR3 region has the DNA TGTGCCAGCAGCGGTACAGGGGGCTCCTACGAGCAGTACTTC.